This is a list of T cell receptor beta chains from one sample in a study of cytomegalovirus exposure and HLA in healthy donors. Here immunoSEQ multiplex PCR was the method, and the copy in TCRdb shows in-frame clones only, minus some. The repertoire includes about 140,000 clones, roughly four fifths of them detected once, and about 1.5% sits in the top ten. Sequences were obtained from PBMCs. The receptors here all came from a man in his thirties or forties in good health and CMV-seropositive. Each CDR3 is given with its conserved first and last residue. The D gene is left open where the match is weak. Clone sizes are given selectively: once, few, many, or a class where the clone is expanded.

V gene	D gene	J gene	clone size	CDR3 DNA	CDR3 protein
TRBV28	NA	TRBJ1-6	NA	TGTGCCGGAACCTCCGGGTCCCACTATAATTCACCCCTCCACTTT	CAGTSGSHYNSPLHF
TRBV28	NA	TRBJ1-2	NA	TGTGCCAGCAGTTTCTTGGGCAGTGGCTACACCTTC	CASSFLGSGYTF
TRBV5-1	NA	TRBJ1-6	NA	TGCGCCAGCAGCCCAGGGGATCTGGATAATTCACCCCTCCACTTT	CASSPGDLDNSPLHF
TRBV19	NA	TRBJ1-3	once	TGTGCCAGTAGTCCCCTTGGGGACTCCTACTCTGGAAACACCATATATTTT	CASSPLGDSYSGNTIYF
TRBV19	NA	TRBJ2-7	NA	TGTGCCAGTAGTACCGGGAGACAACCCGGCTACGAGCAGTACTTC	CASSTGRQPGYEQYF
TRBV27	TRBD1	TRBJ1-5	NA	TGTGCCAGCAGTCCCCAAGGACAGGGGAAACTTTATAGCAATCAGCCCCAGCATTTT	CASSPQGQGKLYSNQPQHF
TRBV7-8	NA	TRBJ2-3	NA	TGTGCCAGCAGCTTGAGGGGGTTTAGCACAGATACGCAGTATTTT	CASSLRGFSTDTQYF
TRBV14	NA	TRBJ1-2	many	TGTGCCAGCAGCCAAGACGCCAGCTATGGCTACACCTTC	CASSQDASYGYTF
TRBV6-5	TRBD1	TRBJ2-7	few	TGTGCCAGCAGTACCGGGACAGGGAACTACGAGCAGTACTTC	CASSTGTGNYEQYF
TRBV18	TRBD1	TRBJ2-7	NA	TGTGCCAGCTCACCCCCCGGGACAGGGGCCTCCTACGAGCAGTACTTC	CASSPPGTGASYEQYF
TRBV9	TRBD1	TRBJ1-1	NA	TGTGCCAGCAGCGTAGAAGGGACAGCATCCACTGAAGCTTTCTTT	CASSVEGTASTEAFF
TRBV27	NA	TRBJ1-4	NA	TGTGCCAGCAGTTTATATTCCTCAACTAATGAAAAACTGTTTTTT	CASSLYSSTNEKLFF
TRBV2	NA	TRBJ1-2	NA	TGTGCCAGCAGTTCAATCCCAGGGTTGTGGGGCTACACCTTC	CASSSIPGLWGYTF
TRBV15	TRBD2	TRBJ2-1	few	TGTGCCACCAGCAGAAGCGGGGGTTATTACAATGAGCAGTTCTTC	CATSRSGGYYNEQFF
TRBV28	NA	TRBJ2-7	NA	TGTGCCAGCAGTTCCACTCACTCGCAGGGGACATCCTACGAGCAGTACTTC	CASSSTHSQGTSYEQYF
TRBV4-2	TRBD2	TRBJ2-1	few	TGTGCCAGCAGAACGAGCGGGAGAAATGAGCAGTTCTTC	CASRTSGRNEQFF
TRBV7-9	NA	TRBJ1-2	NA	TGTGCCAGCAGCTCTCCACAGGGTGGCTACACCTTC	CASSSPQGGYTF
TRBV13	NA	TRBJ2-7	NA	TGTGCCAGCAGCTTGAGGGTTGGGCCAGTTAACGAGCAGTACTTC	CASSLRVGPVNEQYF
TRBV7-9	TRBD2	TRBJ2-1	NA	TGTGCCAGCAGCTTAGGTCCTAGCGGGGGGGCTGGTGAGCAGTTCTTC	CASSLGPSGGAGEQFF
TRBV4-1	NA	TRBJ2-5	NA	TGCGCCAGCAGCCGGCTAGGAGGAGAGACCCAGTACTTC	CASSRLGGETQYF
TRBV5-1	TRBD2	TRBJ2-2	NA	TGCGCCAGCAGCCTTAGCGGGACGAACACCGGGGAGCTGTTTTTT	CASSLSGTNTGELFF
TRBV27	NA	TRBJ1-6	NA	TGTGCCAGCACCTCAACGGGGGGGGATGGTTCACCCCTCCACTTT	CASTSTGGDGSPLHF
TRBV5-1	TRBD2	TRBJ2-7	NA	TGCGCCAGCCGAATACTTCTAGCGGGGGAATCCTACGAGCAGTACTTC	CASRILLAGESYEQYF
TRBV14	NA	TRBJ1-1	NA	TGTGCCAGCAGCCGAGGACAGACAATGAACACTGAAGCTTTCTTT	CASSRGQTMNTEAFF
TRBV6-5	NA	TRBJ2-7	NA	TGTGCCAGCAATAGGGTCGGACAGTCCGACGAGCAGTACTTC	CASNRVGQSDEQYF
TRBV10-2	TRBD2	TRBJ2-3	NA	TGCGCCATCGAAAGCGGGGGGGCCGGAGATACGCAGTATTTT	CAIESGGAGDTQYF